This T cell receptor beta chain appears in the sequencing data of a study of blood T cell repertoires in COVID-19. As for the study in general: The study drew acute and convalescent COVID-19 samples from the United States, Italy and Spain. PBMCs, B-cell-depleted T cells, or T cells were the source of the cDNA or gDNA that made up the material.

Clones were read by immunoSEQ multiplex PCR, and TCRdb kept only the in-frame ones, dropping some. The top ten clones hold around 10% of a sample with about 45,000 clones, roughly nine tenths of them seen once. The CDR3 is 16 amino acids. The V end was cut by 5 bases, the J end by 0 bases, with 16 bases between. Germline V CDR1 and CDR2: SGHTA, FQGTGA. The J gene is TRBJ1-1, the V gene TRBV7-3; tentatively, D is TRBD1 (6 bases). Source material: peripheral blood. This clonotype originated in a woman older than 75 with active COVID-19. The CDR3 sequence is CASSLQGPSMNTEAFF. The CDR3 DNA is TGTGCCAGCAGCCTACAGGGCCCCTCCATGAACACTGAAGCTTTCTTT.